This T cell receptor beta chain was sequenced in a study of CD8 T cells in Susac syndrome. Points from the study as a whole: The authors acknowledged that the study's TCR sequencing and HLA analysis involved relatively few individuals.

The CDR3 has 14 amino acids. The V gene lost 3 bases and the J gene lost 7 bases, with 12 bases spanning the gap. With random hexamers, reverse transcription was performed on about 0.5 to 1 ug of RNA. TCRdb processed the immunoSEQ multiplex PCR reads anew with MiXCR; each CDR3 protein has one entry. The sample gives about 76,000 distinct CDR3 sequences, over 75% of which show up once; under 0.6% is in the top ten. CD8+ and CD4+ T cells from blood underwent TCR beta sequencing. On this clonotype: What it binds is unknown.

V and J are TRBV12-3 or TRBV12-4 and TRBJ2-2; no clear D. The sequenced material came from CD8+ T cells from PBMCs. This TCR derives from a human donor with multiple sclerosis. CDR3 amino acids: CASSFSSGGGELFF. The CDR3 coding sequence is TGTGCCAGCAGTTTTTCGAGTGGTGGCGGGGAGCTGTTTTTT.